This passage covers 26 T cell receptor beta chains from one sample sequenced in a study of kidney transplant recipient with SARS-CoV-2 infection. Using its own MiXCR run on the reads, TCRdb lists one record per CDR3 protein. The data hold roughly 230,000 distinct CDR3 sequences, with 29% observed a single time. Sequencing used a blood sample, obtained at baseline and between days 110 and 120 from a kidney transplant recipient. All receptors come from a male patient aged 25 to 39 who had COVID-19 and was a kidney transplant recipient. These T cells may partly come from the graft donor.

This clonotype has at least ten counts. The chain is built from TRBV7-2 and TRBJ1-2; weak D call: TRBD1 (6 bases). The CDR3 totals 14 residues. Germline CDR1 is SGHTA and CDR2 is FQGNSA. Trimming took 4 bases from V and 8 from J, leaving 17 bases between them. This CDR3 is CASSYGDTLGGYTF. The CDR3 DNA is TGTGCCAGCAGCTATGGGGACACTTTGGGCGGCTACACCTTC.

This clonotype appeared many times. V and J are TRBV6-5 and TRBJ2-4; TRBD2 matches 7 bases. The assigned J gene may be wrong: the sequence end matches TRBJ2-7 better. There are 16 residues in the CDR3. CDR1 and CDR2 (germline): MNHEY, SVGAGI. CDR3 amino acids: CASSAYLLAGAYEQYF. The CDR3 nucleotides are TGTGCCAGCAGTGCCTACTTGTTAGCGGGCGCCTACGAGCAGTACTTC.

With respect to this clonotype: A much larger clone differs by one base, so this may be a read error. The V gene is TRBV12-3 or TRBV12-4, the J gene TRBJ1-2; possible D gene TRBD1, 6 bases. This CDR3 is built from 13 residues. The CDR3 bases are TGTGCCGGCAGTTACAGGGCTAACTATGGCTACACCTTC. It translates to CAGSYRANYGYTF.

At least ten counts were recorded for this clonotype. This rearrangement joins TRBV7-8 to TRBJ2-1; a weak D match, TRBD2 (5 bases). Trimming removed 1 base at V and 4 bases at J, with 11 bases between. The CDR3 covers 15 residues. Germline lookup yields CDR1 SGHVS and CDR2 FQNEAQ. The CDR3 DNA sequence: TGTGCCAGCAGCTTAGGACTACTCTTATACAATGAGCAGTTCTTC. Amino acids: CASSLGLLLYNEQFF.

This clonotype was seen a handful of times. The chain joins TRBV19 to TRBJ2-7, with 14 bases lining up with TRBD2. There are 17 residues in the CDR3. Germline CDR1 LNHDA, CDR2 SQIVND (reference sequence). J lost 3 bases, V lost 4 bases, and 8 bases had no gene match. CDR3 in DNA: TGTGCCAGTAGTAAGGGACTAGCGGGAGTTCTTTGCTACGAGCAGTACTTC. This gives the protein CASSKGLAGVLCYEQYF. Full variable domain (rest looked up from reference TRBV19 and TRBJ2-7): DGGITQSPKYLFRKEGQNVTLSCEQNLNHDAMYWYRQDPGQGLRLIYYSQIVNDFQKGDIAEGYSVSREKKESFPLTVTSAQKNPTAFYLCASSKGLAGVLCYEQYFGPGTRLTVT.

In its sample, this clonotype was seen many times. This chain connects TRBV7-8 to TRBJ1-2; no clear D gene. The CDR3 sequence is 17 residues long. V shed 5 bases and J shed 4 bases, with 23 bases lying between them. CDR1 is SGHVS, CDR2 FQNEAQ, per germline. CDR3 DNA sequence: TGTGCCAGCAGCGAACTGAGGTTTACCCGAAAGACCTATGGCTACACCTTC. This translates into CASSELRFTRKTYGYTF. The full variable domain, rest sourced from reference TRBV7-8 and TRBJ1-2, is GAGVSQSPRYKVAKRGQDVALRCDPISGHVSLFWYQQALGQGPEFLTYFQNEAQLDKSGLPSDRFFAERPEGSVSTLKIQRTQQEDSAVYLCASSELRFTRKTYGYTFGSGTRLTVV.

This clonotype appeared many times. This chain links TRBV23-1 with TRBJ1-2; no reliable D call. TRBV23-1 is placed among ORFs of uncertain function. The CDR3 sequence is 17 residues long. V was trimmed by 5 bases and J by 4 bases, leaving 23 bases between them. The CDR3 DNA sequence: TGCGCCAGCAGTGCGATCGGGCTACGCAGAAAGACCTATGGCTACACCTTC. It encodes CASSAIGLRRKTYGYTF.

The sample holds many counts of this clonotype. This chain uses TRBV7-2 with TRBJ1-5; no clear D. Per germline, CDR1 SGHTA and CDR2 FQGNSA. Trimming shortened V by 5 bases and J by 7 bases, and 18 bases separated the two germline ends. CDR3 length: 15 residues. The CDR3 protein is CASSPESGLGQPQHF. Here the CDR3 DNA reads TGTGCCAGCAGCCCTGAGAGTGGTCTAGGCCAGCCCCAGCATTTT.

The sample holds many counts of this clonotype. The chain is built from TRBV12-5 and TRBJ1-2; possibly TRBD1 for D (5 bases). The CDR3 length is 17 residues. The germline V gene has CDR1 LGHNT and CDR2 FRNRAP. V was clipped by 5 bases and J by 4 bases, with 23 bases between them. CDR3 in DNA: TGTGCTAGTGGTACATCATATTTGCAGGGAAAGACCTATGGCTACACCTTC. Translated: CASGTSYLQGKTYGYTF.

The chain uses TRBV9 and TRBJ2-4; 9 positions agree with TRBD1. The germline V gene encodes CDR1 SGDLS and CDR2 YYNGEE. V gave up 4 bases and J gave up 1 base; unmatched junction bases: 6. This CDR3 contains 16 residues. Here the CDR3 DNA reads TGTGCCAGCAGCCCACAGACAGGGGGGGCCAAAAACATTCAGTACTTC. Protein: CASSPQTGGAKNIQYF.

To note about this clonotype: A clone one base away is much larger, so this may be a read error. V gene TRBV18 combines with J gene TRBJ1-1; no reliable D call. The CDR3 extends over 16 amino acids. Germline CDR1 is KGHSH and CDR2 is LQKENI. V lost 0 bases, J lost 1 base, and 12 bases lay in between. The CDR3 protein is CASSPPDGVTNTEAFF. CDR3 bases: TGTGCCAGCTCACCACCGGACGGGGTCACGAACACTGAAGCTTTCTTT.

This clonotype was observed many times. The J gene is TRBJ1-2, the V gene TRBV11-3; perhaps TRBD1 as D (5 bases). This CDR3 has 17 residues. V lost 1 base and J lost 0, with 15 bases in between. The germline V gene encodes CDR1 SGHNT and CDR2 YENEEA. The CDR3 coding sequence is TGTGCCAGCAGCTTAGGAGCAGGACACTTAGCTAACTATGGCTACACCTTC. This codes for CASSLGAGHLANYGYTF.

Of note for this clonotype: A much more abundant neighbour one base away suggests this may be a read error. The chain couples TRBV7-9 to TRBJ1-4; the D gene is possibly TRBD1 (6 bases). Germline CDR1 reads SEHNR; CDR2 reads FQNEAQ (reference sequence). V was cut by 5 bases and J by 8 bases, with 15 bases left in between. CDR3 size: 14 residues. The CDR3 DNA follows: TGTGCCAGCAGCCTGACAGGTTATAAAGAAAAACTGTTTTTT. This encodes CASSLTGYKEKLFF.

This clonotype has a count of ten or more. This chain links TRBV5-1 with TRBJ2-7; D could derive from TRBD1 or TRBD2 (6 bases each). Trimming took off 0 bases at V and 1 base at J, with 20 bases between the two ends. Germline loops: CDR1 SGHRS, CDR2 YFSETQ. This CDR3 contains 18 residues. DNA of the CDR3: TGCGCCAGCAGCTTGGAAGGAGTGCGAGGGGGGAGGTCCTACGAGCAGTACTTC. It codes for CASSLEGVRGGRSYEQYF.

This clonotype was detected many times. V usage is TRBV27 and J usage is TRBJ1-4; D gene uncertain. The germline V gene encodes CDR1 MNHEY and CDR2 SMNVEV (reference sequence). This CDR3 has 14 amino acids. V dropped 5 bases and J dropped 5 bases, with 12 bases sitting between them. The CDR3 region has the DNA TGTGCCAGCAGTAATGTAGGCGGGAATGAAAAACTGTTTTTT. This gives the protein CASSNVGGNEKLFF.

This clonotype was counted ten times or more. The chain carries TRBV18 and TRBJ1-6; D call uncertain. This CDR3 comprises 15 residues. V shed 3 bases and J shed 7 bases, with 13 bases lying between them. Germline-derived CDR1 and CDR2 are KGHSH and LQKENI. The CDR3 region has the DNA TGTGCCAGCTCACCGGGCAGGCTGGGCAATTCACCCCTCCACTTT. Its protein is CASSPGRLGNSPLHF.

On this clonotype itself: This sequence may be a read error, since a much larger clone differs from it by one base. The rearrangement joins TRBV7-8 to TRBJ1-2; no clear D. This CDR3 is built from 17 residues. V was shortened by 5 bases and J by 4 bases, with 23 bases between the two germline ends. CDR1 and CDR2 (germline): SGHVS, FQNEAQ. CDR3 amino acids: CASSSSSSTRKTYGYTF. In DNA, the CDR3 is TGTGCCAGCAGCAGCTCCTCGTCTACCCGAAAGACCTATGGCTACACCTTC.

The rearrangement joins TRBV20-1 to TRBJ2-3; 9 bases align to TRBD2. Germline CDR1 reads DFQATT; CDR2 reads SNEGSKA (reference sequence). The CDR3 is made up of 15 amino acids. V gave up 6 bases and J gave up 2 bases; unmatched junction bases: 9. The CDR3 loop is CSAQIAGADTDTQYF. The CDR3 DNA is TGCAGTGCCCAAATAGCGGGAGCAGACACAGATACGCAGTATTTT.

On this clonotype itself: This may be a read error: a much more frequent sequence differs by one nucleotide. In this CDR3 the conserved last residue, phenylalanine or tryptophan, is missing, so a read error is likely. The chain employs TRBV5-1 and TRBJ2-7; D unresolved. This CDR3 is 15 amino acids long. The germline V gene encodes CDR1 SGHRS and CDR2 YFSETQ. Between the trimmed V and J ends, which lost 1 base and 4 bases, there was a span of 15 bases. CDR3 DNA sequence: TGCGCCAGCAGCTTGAGAACGGTACTGGGGTACGAGCAGTACCTC. It codes for CASSLRTVLGYEQYL.

This clonotype was detected ten times or more. V and J are TRBV19 and TRBJ1-2, with 10 positions matching TRBD1. CDR1 LNHDA and CDR2 SQIVND come from the germline V gene (reference sequence). With V trimmed by 4 bases and J by 4 bases, 6 bases remained unmatched. The CDR3 runs 15 residues. CDR3 DNA: TGTGCCAGTAGTAGGGGACAGGGGACCTCCTATGGCTACACCTTC. Its protein is CASSRGQGTSYGYTF.

Ten or more counts support this clonotype. The gene calls are TRBV19 and TRBJ1-2, with a weak D call TRBD1 (6 bases). Per germline, CDR1 LNHDA and CDR2 SQIVND (reference sequence). This CDR3 is built from 17 residues. Between the trimmed V and J ends, which lost 4 bases and 4 bases, there was a span of 22 bases. The CDR3 DNA reads TGTGCCAGTAGTACTGACGGGACAAATCGAAAGACCTATGGCTACACCTTC. Its translation: CASSTDGTNRKTYGYTF.

The sample holds many counts of this clonotype. The rearrangement joins TRBV3-1 to TRBJ1-5; 9 bases agree with TRBD1. Trimming at V came to 4 bases and at J to 6 bases, leaving 4 bases not matched to a gene. CDR1 is LGHDT and CDR2 is YNNKEL in the germline V gene (reference sequence). The CDR3 has 14 amino acids. Written as DNA, the CDR3 is TGTGCCAGCAGCCCGGGGACAGGGACTCAGCCCCAGCATTTT. This codes for CASSPGTGTQPQHF.

This clonotype occurred a few times. The V call is TRBV18, the J call TRBJ1-4, with D uncertain. CDR1 and CDR2 (germline): KGHSH, LQKENI. The CDR3 has 12 residues. The ends were cut back, 5 bases at V and 3 bases at J, with 4 bases in the middle. CDR3 amino acids: CASSRSNEKLFF. The CDR3 nucleotides are TGTGCCAGCTCAAGGTCTAATGAAAAACTGTTTTTT.

This clonotype was seen once. A much bigger clone sits one base away, suggesting this may be a read error. The V call is TRBV28, the J call TRBJ1-1, with a tentative D call TRBD1 (6 bases). This CDR3 contains 11 residues. Germline V gene sequence: CDR1 MDHEN, CDR2 SYDVKM. The chain's CDR3 is CASRQGNRASF. DNA of the CDR3: TGTGCCAGCAGGCAGGGGAATAGAGCTTCCTTT. Variable domain in full (rest from reference TRBV28 and TRBJ1-1): DVKVTQSSRYLVKRTGEKVFLECVQDMDHENMFWYRQDPGLGLRLIYFSYDVKMKEKGDIPEGYSVSREKKERFSLILESASTNQTSMYLCASRQGNRASFGQGTRLTVV.

As regards this clonotype: The junction departs from the called germline gene at one end, perhaps through a read error. The chain recombines TRBV5-3 with TRBJ1-2; D unclear. TRBV5-3 is filed as an ORF, its function uncertain. CDR3 size: 16 residues. CDR3 sequence: CARSDLVVRKTYGHTF. DNA of the CDR3: TGTGCCAGATCGGATTTAGTGGTGAGAAAGACCTATGGCCACACCTTC.

As concerns this clonotype: A much bigger clone sits one base away, suggesting this may be a read error. The chain has TRBV28 and TRBJ1-1, with unresolved D. The V gene's germline CDR1 is MDHEN and CDR2 SYDVKM. This CDR3 is built from 13 residues. CDR3 bases: TGTGCCGGCAGTTTTAGGGTTAATTCTGAAGCTTTCTTT. It translates to CAGSFRVNSEAFF.